This TCR beta chain was retrieved from a study of cytomegalovirus exposure and HLA in healthy donors. V was pared by 6 bases and J by 4 bases, with 5 bases of the junction left unmatched. Per the germline V gene, CDR1 is SGHTA and CDR2 is FQGNSA. The CDR3 is 15 amino acids. With 60 Vbeta and 13 Jbeta primers, the PCR was carried out. Clones were read by immunoSEQ multiplex PCR, and TCRdb kept only the in-frame ones, dropping some. The table includes 100,000 to 150,000 clones, about 73% detected once. In the case of this clone: The same CDR3 can be traced to other DNA sequences in this sample.

This chain joins TRBV7-2 and TRBJ2-1, with 11 bases aligning to TRBD2. This clonotype was obtained from a human donor in good health. Material for sequencing was PBMCs. In DNA, the CDR3 is TGTGCCAGCAGTCGAGGGACTAGCGGATACAATGAGCAGTTCTTC. Translating gives CASSRGTSGYNEQFF.